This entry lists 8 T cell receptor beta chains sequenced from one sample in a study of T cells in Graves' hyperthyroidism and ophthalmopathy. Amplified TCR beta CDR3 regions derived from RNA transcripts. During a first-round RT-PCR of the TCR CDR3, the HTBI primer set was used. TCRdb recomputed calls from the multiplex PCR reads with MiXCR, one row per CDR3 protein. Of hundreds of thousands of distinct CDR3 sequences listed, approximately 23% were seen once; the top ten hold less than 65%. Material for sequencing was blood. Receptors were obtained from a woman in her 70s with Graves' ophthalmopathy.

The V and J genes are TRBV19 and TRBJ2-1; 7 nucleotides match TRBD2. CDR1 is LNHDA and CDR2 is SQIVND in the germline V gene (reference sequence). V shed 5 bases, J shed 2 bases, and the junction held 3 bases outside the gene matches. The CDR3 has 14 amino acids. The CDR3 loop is CASSSLAPYNEQFF. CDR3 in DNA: TGTGCCAGTAGTTCACTAGCGCCCTACAATGAGCAGTTCTTC.

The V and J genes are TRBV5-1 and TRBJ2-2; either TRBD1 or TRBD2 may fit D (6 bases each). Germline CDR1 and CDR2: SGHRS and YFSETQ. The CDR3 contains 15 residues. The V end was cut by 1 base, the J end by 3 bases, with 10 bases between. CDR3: CASSLRGADTGELFF. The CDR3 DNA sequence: TGCGCCAGCAGCTTGAGGGGGGCGGACACCGGGGAGCTGTTTTTT.

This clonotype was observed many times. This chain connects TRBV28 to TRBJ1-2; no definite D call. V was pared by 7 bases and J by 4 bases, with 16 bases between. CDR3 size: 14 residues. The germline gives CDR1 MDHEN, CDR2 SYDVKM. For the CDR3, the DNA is TGTGCCAGCACCCACCCTGATCAGGTCTATGGCTACACCTTC. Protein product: CASTHPDQVYGYTF.

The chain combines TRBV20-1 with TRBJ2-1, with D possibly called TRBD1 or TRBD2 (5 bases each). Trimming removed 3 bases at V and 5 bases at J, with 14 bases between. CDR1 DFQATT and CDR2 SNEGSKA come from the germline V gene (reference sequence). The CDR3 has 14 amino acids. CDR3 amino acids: CSASSAQGDNEQFF. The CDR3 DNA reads TGCAGTGCTAGTAGCGCCCAGGGCGACAATGAGCAGTTCTTC.

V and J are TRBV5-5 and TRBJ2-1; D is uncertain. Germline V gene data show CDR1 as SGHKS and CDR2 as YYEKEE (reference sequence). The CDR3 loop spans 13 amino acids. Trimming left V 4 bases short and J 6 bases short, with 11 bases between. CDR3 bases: TGTGCCAGCAGCCCCCCGCTGGGCAATGAGCAGTTCTTC. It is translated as CASSPPLGNEQFF.

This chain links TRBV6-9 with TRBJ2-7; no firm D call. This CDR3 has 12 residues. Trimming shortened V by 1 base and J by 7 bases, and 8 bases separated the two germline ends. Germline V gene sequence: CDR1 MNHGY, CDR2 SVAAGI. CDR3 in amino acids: CASSYLMGEQYF. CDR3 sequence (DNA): TGTGCCAGCAGTTATTTAATGGGGGAGCAGTACTTC.

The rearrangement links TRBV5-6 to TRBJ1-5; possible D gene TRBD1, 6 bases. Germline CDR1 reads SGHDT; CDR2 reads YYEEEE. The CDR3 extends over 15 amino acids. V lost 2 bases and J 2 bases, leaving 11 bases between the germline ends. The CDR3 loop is CASSLTGIGNQPQHF. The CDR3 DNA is TGTGCCAGCAGCTTAACAGGGATCGGCAATCAGCCCCAGCATTTT. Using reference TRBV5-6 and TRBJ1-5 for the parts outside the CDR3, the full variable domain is DAGVTQSPTHLIKTRGQQVTLRCSPKSGHDTVSWYQQALGQGPQFIFQYYEEEERQRGNFPDRFSGHQFPNYSSELNVNALLLGDSALYLCASSLTGIGNQPQHFGDGTRLSIL.

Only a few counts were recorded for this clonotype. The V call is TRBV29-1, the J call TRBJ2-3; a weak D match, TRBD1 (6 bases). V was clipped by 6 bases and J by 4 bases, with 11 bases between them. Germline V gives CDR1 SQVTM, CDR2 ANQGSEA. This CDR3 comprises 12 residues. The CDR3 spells CSVGTGPDTQYF. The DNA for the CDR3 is TGCAGCGTCGGTACAGGGCCAGATACGCAGTATTTT.